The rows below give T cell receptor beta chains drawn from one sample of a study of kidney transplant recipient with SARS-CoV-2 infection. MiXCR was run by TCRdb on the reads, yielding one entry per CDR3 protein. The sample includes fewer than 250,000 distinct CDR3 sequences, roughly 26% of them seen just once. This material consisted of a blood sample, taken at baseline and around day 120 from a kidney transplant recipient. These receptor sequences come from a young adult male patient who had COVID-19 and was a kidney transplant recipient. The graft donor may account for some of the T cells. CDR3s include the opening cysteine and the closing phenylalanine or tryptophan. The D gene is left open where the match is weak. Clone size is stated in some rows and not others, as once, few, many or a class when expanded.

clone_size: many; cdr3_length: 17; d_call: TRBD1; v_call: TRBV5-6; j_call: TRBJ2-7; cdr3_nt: TGTGCCAGCAGCTTGTCTGAGGGACAGGGGCTTCCCTACGAGCAGTACTTC; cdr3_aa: CASSLSEGQGLPYEQYF
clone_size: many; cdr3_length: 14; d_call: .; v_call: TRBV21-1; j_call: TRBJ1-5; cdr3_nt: TGTGCCAGCAGCAAAGGTTATAGCAATCAGCCCCAGCATTTT; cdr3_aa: CASSKGYSNQPQHF
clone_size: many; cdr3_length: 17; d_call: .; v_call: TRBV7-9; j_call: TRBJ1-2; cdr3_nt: TGTGCCAGCAGCGATTCTGTATACCATGGAAAGACCTATGGCTACACCTTC; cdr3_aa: CASSDSVYHGKTYGYTF
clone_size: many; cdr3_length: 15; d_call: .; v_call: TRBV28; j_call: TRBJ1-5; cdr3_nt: TGTGCCAGCAGTTTCTCGACTGCCCCCAATCAGCCCCAGCATTTT; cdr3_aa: CASSFSTAPNQPQHF
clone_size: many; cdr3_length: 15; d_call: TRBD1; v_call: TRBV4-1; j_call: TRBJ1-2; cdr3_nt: TGCGCCAGCAGCCAACCCCGGGACAGGGATTATGGCTACACCTTC; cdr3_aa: CASSQPRDRDYGYTF
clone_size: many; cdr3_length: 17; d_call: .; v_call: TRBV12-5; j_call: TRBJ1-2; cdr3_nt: TGTGCTAGTGGTGAAATGTATTTGCAGGGAAAGACCTATGGCTACACCTTC; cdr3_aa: CASGEMYLQGKTYGYTF
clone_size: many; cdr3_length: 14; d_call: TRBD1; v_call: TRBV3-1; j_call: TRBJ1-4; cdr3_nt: TGTGCCAGCAGCCGAGGACAGGGGTCTGAAAAACTGTTTTTT; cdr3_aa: CASSRGQGSEKLFF
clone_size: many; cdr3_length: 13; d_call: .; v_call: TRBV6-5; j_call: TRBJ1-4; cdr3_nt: TGTGCCAGCAGGGGGGTAACTAATGAAAAACTGTTTTTT; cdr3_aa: CASRGVTNEKLFF
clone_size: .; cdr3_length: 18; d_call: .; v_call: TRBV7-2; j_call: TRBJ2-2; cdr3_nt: TGTGCCGGCAGCCGGGAAAACTTCGACCCTTCGAACGCCGGGGAGCTGTTTTTT; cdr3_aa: CAGSRENFDPSNAGELFF
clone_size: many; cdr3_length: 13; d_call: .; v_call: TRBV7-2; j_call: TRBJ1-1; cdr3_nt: TGTGCCAGCAGCTCCTGGGAGAACACTGAAGCTTTCTTT; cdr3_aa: CASSSWENTEAFF
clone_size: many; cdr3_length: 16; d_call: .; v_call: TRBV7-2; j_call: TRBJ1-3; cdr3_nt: TGTGCCAGCAGCTTAGGACACCTCAAATCTGGAAACACCATATATTTT; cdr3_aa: CASSLGHLKSGNTIYF
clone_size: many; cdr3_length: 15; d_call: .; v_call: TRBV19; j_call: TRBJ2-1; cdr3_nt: TGTGCCAGTAGTAAGTTCCAGTTGGGGTACAATGAGCAGTTCTTC; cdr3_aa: CASSKFQLGYNEQFF